This T cell receptor (beta chain) was obtained from a study of vaccination effects on CD4 cells after COVID-19. Trimming at V came to 2 bases and at J to 7 bases, leaving 10 bases not matched to a gene. The CDR3 is 17 residues long. A note on this clone: The antigen is undetermined.

The data were produced by immunoSEQ multiplex PCR, yet TCRdb's version contains in-frame clones alone and is incomplete. This sample has tens of thousands of clones, with roughly 80% found just once. Antigen-specific CD4+ T cells expanded by the ViraFEST assay with viral peptide pools were then sequenced. Isolation of CD4+ T cells took place after 10 to 11 days of culture. As their vaccination, participants received two doses of either BNT162b2 or mRNA-1273. Sequenced here: CD4+ T cells from PBMCs cultured with HCoV-OC43 spike peptides, sampled after COVID-19 vaccination. Subset described: HCoV-OC43 spike overlapping peptide pool stimulation. The TCR comes from a human donor who received a COVID-19 vaccine. J is TRBJ1-6 and V is TRBV23-1; 8 positions match TRBD1. TRBV23-1 is flagged as an ORF with uncertain function. In DNA form, the CDR3 reads TGCGCCAGCAGTCAAATCCTCTGGGACAGGAAGAATTCACCCCTCCACTTT. Protein sequence: CASSQILWDRKNSPLHF.